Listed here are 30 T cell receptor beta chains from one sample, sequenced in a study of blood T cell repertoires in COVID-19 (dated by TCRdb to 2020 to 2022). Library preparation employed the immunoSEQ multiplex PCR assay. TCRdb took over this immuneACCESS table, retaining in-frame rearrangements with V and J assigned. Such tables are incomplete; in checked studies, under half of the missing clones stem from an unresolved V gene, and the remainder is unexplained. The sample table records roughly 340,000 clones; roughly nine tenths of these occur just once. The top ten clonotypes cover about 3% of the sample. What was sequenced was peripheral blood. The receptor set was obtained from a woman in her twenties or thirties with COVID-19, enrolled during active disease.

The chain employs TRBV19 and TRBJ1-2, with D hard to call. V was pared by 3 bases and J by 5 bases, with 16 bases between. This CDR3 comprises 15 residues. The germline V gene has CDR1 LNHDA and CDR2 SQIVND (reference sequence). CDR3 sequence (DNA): TGTGCCAGTAGTATCCGAGGTGAGACGGCATATGGCTACACCTTC. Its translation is CASSIRGETAYGYTF.

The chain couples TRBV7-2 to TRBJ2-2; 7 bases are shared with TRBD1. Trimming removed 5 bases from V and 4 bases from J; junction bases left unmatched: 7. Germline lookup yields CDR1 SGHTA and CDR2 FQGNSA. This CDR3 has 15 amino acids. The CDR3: CASSTTGRGTGELFF. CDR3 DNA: TGTGCCAGCAGCACGACAGGGAGAGGCACCGGGGAGCTGTTTTTT. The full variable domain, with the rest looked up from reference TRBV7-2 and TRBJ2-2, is GAGVSQSPSNKVTEKGKDVELRCDPISGHTALYWYRQSLGQGLEFLIYFQGNSAPDKSGLPSDRFSAERTGGSVSTLTIQRTQQEDSAVYLCASSTTGRGTGELFFGEGSRLTVL.

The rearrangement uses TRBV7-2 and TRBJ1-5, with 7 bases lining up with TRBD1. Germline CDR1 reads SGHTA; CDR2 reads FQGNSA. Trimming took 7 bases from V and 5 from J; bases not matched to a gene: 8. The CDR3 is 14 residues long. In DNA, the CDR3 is TGTGCCAGCACCTCCGACAGGGACTATCAGCCCCAGCATTTT. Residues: CASTSDRDYQPQHF.

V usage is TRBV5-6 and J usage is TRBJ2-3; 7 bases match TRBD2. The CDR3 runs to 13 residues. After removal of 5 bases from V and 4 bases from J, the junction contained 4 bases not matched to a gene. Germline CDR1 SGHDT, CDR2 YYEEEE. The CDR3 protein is CASSHTSADTQYF. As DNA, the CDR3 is TGTGCCAGCAGTCATACTAGCGCAGATACGCAGTATTTT.

DNA of the CDR3: TGCGCCAGCAGCCAACACCTAGCGGGGGGGGTGTTACAAAATGAGCAGTTCTTC. As protein: CASSQHLAGGVLQNEQFF. This chain uses TRBV4-3 with TRBJ2-1; 12 bases are a match to TRBD2. The CDR3 runs to 18 residues. In germline, CDR1 is LGHNA, CDR2 YSLEER. V gave up 2 bases and J gave up 7 bases; unmatched junction bases: 12.

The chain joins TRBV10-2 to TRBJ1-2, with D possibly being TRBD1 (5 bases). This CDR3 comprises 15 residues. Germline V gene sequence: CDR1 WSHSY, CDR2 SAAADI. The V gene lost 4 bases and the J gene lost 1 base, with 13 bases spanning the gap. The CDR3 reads CASSVGLPFNYGYTF. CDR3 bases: TGCGCCAGCAGTGTGGGACTCCCTTTTAACTATGGCTACACCTTC.

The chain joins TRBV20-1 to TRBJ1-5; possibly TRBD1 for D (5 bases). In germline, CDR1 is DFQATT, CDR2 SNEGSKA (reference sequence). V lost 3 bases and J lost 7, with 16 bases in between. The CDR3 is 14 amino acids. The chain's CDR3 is CSASSGAGGQPQHF. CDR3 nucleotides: TGCAGTGCTAGTAGTGGGGCAGGAGGGCAGCCCCAGCATTTT.

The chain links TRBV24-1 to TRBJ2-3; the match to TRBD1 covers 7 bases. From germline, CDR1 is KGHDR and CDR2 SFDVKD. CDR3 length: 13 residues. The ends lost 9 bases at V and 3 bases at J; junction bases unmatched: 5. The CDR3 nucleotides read TGTGCCACCCAGGGGGATTGGACAGATACGCAGTATTTT. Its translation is CATQGDWTDTQYF.

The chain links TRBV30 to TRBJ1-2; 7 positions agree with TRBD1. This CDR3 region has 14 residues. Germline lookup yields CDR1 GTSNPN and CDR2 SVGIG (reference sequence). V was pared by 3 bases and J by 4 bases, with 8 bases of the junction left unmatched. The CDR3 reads CAWRAKGQFYGYTF. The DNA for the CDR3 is TGTGCCTGGAGGGCTAAGGGACAGTTCTATGGCTACACCTTC.

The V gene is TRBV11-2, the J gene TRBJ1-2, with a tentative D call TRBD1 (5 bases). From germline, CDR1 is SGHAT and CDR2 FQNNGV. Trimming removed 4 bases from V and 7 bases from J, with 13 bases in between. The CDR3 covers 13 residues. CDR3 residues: CASSSPKQGGYTF. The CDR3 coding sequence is TGTGCCAGCAGCTCGCCGAAGCAGGGTGGCTACACCTTC. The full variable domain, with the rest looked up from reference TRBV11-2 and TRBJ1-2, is EAGVAQSPRYKIIEKRQSVAFWCNPISGHATLYWYQQILGQGPKLLIQFQNNGVVDDSQLPKDRFSAERLKGVDSTLKIQPAKLEDSAVYLCASSSPKQGGYTFGSGTRLTVV.

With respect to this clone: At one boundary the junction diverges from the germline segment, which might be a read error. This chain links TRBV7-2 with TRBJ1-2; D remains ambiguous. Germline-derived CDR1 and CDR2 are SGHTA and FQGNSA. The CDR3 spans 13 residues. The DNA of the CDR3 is TGTGCCAGCAGCCTAGCAGCCAACTATGGCTACACCTTC. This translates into CASSLAANYGYTF.

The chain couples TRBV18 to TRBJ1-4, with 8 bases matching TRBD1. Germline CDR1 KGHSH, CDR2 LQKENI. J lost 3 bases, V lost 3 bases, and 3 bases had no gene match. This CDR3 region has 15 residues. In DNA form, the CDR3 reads TGTGCCAGCTCACCCCGACAGGGGTCTAATGAAAAACTGTTTTTT. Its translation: CASSPRQGSNEKLFF.

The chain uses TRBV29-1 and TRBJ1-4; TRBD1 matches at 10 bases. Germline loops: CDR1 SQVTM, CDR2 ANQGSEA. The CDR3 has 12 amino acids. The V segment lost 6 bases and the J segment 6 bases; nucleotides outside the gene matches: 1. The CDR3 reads CSVGTGDEKLFF. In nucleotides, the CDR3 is TGCAGCGTCGGGACAGGGGATGAAAAACTGTTTTTT.

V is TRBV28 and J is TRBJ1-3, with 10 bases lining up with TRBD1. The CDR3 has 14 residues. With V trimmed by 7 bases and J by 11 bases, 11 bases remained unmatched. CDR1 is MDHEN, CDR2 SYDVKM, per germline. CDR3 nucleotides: TGTGCCAGCACCGCCTCGGGGGACAGGGGCTCCATATATTTT. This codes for CASTASGDRGSIYF.

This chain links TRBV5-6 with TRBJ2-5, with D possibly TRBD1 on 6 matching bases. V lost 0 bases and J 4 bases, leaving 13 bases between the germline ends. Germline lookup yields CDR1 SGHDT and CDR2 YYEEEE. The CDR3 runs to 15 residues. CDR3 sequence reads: CASSLVAGAGETQYF. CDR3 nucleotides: TGTGCCAGCAGCTTGGTGGCAGGGGCTGGAGAGACCCAGTACTTC.

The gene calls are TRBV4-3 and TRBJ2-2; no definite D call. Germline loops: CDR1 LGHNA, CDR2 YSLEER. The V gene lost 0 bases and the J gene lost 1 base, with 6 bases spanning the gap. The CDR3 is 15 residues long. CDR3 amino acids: CASSQDGQNTGELFF. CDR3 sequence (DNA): TGCGCCAGCAGCCAAGATGGGCAGAACACCGGGGAGCTGTTTTTT.

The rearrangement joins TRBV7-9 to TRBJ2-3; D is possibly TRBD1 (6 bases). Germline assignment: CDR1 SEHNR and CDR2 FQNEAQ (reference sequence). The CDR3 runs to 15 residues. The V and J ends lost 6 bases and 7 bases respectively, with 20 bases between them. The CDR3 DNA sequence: TGTGCCAGCAGTTCACAGGGATCAGATTGGTATACGCAGTATTTT. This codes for CASSSQGSDWYTQYF.

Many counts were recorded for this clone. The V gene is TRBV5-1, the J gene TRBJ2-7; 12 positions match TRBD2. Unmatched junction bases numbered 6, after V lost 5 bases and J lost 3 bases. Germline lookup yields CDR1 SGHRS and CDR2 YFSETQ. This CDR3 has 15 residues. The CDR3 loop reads CASSWTSGTIYEQYF. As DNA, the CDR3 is TGCGCCAGCAGTTGGACTAGCGGGACTATCTACGAGCAGTACTTC.

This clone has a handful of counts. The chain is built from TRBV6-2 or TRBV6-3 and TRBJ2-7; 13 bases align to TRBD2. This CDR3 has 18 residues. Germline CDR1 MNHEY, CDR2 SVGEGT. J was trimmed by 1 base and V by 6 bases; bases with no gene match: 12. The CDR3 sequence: CASSLRPPGLAGSYEQYV. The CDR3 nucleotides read TGTGCCAGCAGCCTGAGACCTCCGGGACTAGCGGGGTCCTACGAGCAGTACGTC.

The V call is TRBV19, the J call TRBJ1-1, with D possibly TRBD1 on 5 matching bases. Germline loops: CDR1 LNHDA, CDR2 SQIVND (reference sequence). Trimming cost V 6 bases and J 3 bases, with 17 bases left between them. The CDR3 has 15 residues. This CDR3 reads CASSSLAAGDTEAFF. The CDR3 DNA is TGTGCCAGTAGCTCTCTGGCTGCGGGGGACACTGAAGCTTTCTTT.

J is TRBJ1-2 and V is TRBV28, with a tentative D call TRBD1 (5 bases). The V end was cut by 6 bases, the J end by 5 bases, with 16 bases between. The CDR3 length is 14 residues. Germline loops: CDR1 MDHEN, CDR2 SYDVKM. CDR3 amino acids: CASSLRVVLYGYTF. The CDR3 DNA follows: TGTGCCAGCAGCCTCAGGGTAGTCCTATATGGCTACACCTTC.

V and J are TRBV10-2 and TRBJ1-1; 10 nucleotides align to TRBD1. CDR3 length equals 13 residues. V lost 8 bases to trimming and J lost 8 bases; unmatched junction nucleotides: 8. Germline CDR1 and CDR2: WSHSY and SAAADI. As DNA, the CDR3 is TGCGCCAGCGGGACAGGGGCCATAAGGGAAGCTTTCTTT. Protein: CASGTGAIREAFF.

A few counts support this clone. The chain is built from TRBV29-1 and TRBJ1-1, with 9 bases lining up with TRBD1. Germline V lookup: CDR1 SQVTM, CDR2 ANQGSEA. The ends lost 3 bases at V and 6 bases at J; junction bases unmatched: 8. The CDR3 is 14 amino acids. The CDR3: CSVDRGGQGAEAFF. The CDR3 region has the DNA TGCAGCGTTGATAGGGGGGGACAGGGCGCTGAAGCTTTCTTT.

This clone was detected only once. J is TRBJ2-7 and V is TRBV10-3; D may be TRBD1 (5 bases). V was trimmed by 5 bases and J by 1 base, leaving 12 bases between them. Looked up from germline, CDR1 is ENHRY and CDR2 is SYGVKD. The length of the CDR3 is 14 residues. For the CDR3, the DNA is TGTGCCATCAGTCCCGGACACGATTCCTACGAGCAGTACGTC. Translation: CAISPGHDSYEQYV.

For the CDR3, the DNA is TGTGCCAGCAGTTCCGGGATTAGCAATCAGCCCCAGCATTTT. Amino acid sequence: CASSSGISNQPQHF. V usage is TRBV6-5 and J usage is TRBJ1-5; unclear D gene. This CDR3 is built from 14 residues. Per germline, CDR1 MNHEY and CDR2 SVGAGI. The ends were cut back, 4 bases at V and 0 bases at J, with 7 bases in the middle.

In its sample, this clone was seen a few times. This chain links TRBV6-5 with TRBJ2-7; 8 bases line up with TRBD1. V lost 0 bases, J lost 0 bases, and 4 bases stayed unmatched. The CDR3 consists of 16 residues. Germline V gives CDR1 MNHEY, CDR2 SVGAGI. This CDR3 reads CASSYSAGTGSYEQYF. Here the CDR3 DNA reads TGTGCCAGCAGTTACTCAGCCGGGACAGGCTCCTACGAGCAGTACTTC.

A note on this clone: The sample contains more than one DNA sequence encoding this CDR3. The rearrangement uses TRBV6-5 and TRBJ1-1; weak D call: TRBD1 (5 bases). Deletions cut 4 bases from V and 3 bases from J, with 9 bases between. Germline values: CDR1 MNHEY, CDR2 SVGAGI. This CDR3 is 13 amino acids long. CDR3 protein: CASSFRQHTEAFF. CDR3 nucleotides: TGTGCCAGCAGTTTCCGACAGCACACTGAAGCTTTCTTT.

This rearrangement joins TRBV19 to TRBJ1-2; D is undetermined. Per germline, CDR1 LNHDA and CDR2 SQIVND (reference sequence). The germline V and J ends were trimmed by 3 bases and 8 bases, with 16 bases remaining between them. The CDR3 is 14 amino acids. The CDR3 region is CASSISGEGRGYTF. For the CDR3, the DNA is TGTGCCAGTAGTATTTCCGGGGAAGGTCGAGGCTACACCTTC.

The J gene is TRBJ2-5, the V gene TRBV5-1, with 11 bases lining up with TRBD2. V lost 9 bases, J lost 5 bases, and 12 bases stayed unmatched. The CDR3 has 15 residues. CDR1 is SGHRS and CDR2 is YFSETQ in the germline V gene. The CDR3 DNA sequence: TGCGCCACCACCCCGGGACTAGCGGCGCGGGAGACCCAGTACTTC. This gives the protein CATTPGLAARETQYF.

CDR3 DNA: TGCGCCAGCAGTGAAGGGAGACGGGAGTTCTATGGCTACACCTTC. Translated: CASSEGRREFYGYTF. The V call is TRBV10-1, the J call TRBJ1-2; D gene uncertain. Germline V gene data show CDR1 as WNHNN and CDR2 as SYGVQD (reference sequence). The V end was cut by 3 bases, the J end by 4 bases, with 15 bases between. The CDR3 totals 15 residues.